A single sample is the source of the 6 T cell receptor beta chains below, sequenced in a study of identical twins. Each CDR3 protein is one row after TCRdb ran MiXCR on the 5' RACE reads. The sample yields some 660,000 distinct CDR3 sequences, under 9% seen once. The sample also formed part of further work on yellow fever vaccine responses in identical twins.

Sequencing input: PBMCs. All receptors derive from a woman younger than 35 in good health.

The chain employs TRBV5-6 and TRBJ2-1; possibly TRBD1 for D (6 bases). V lost 1 base and J 3 bases, leaving 14 bases between the germline ends. Germline CDR1 and CDR2: SGHDT and YYEEEE. The CDR3 runs 16 residues. The CDR3 protein is CASSLWQGSVYNEQFF. In DNA form, the CDR3 reads TGTGCCAGCAGCTTGTGGCAGGGGAGCGTCTACAATGAGCAGTTCTTC.

This clonotype was found once. In nucleotides, the CDR3 is TGTGCCAGCTCCCCTGGACAGGGGGCACATGCCGGGGAGCTGTTTTTT. It specifies CASSPGQGAHAGELFF. The V call is TRBV18, the J call TRBJ2-2, with 11 bases that match TRBD1. V was clipped by 6 bases and J by 6 bases; unmatched bases: 9. The CDR3 covers 16 residues. The germline CDR1 and CDR2 sequences are KGHSH and LQKENI.

The chain combines TRBV18 with TRBJ2-7; the match to TRBD1 covers 9 bases. This CDR3 region has 13 residues. The germline gives CDR1 KGHSH, CDR2 LQKENI. V shed 4 bases and J 6 bases; nucleotides not matched to a gene: 4. The CDR3 coding sequence is TGTGCCAGCTCACGGGGGACAGGGCCCGAGCAGTACTTC. It specifies CASSRGTGPEQYF.

This clonotype was detected only a few times. This chain joins TRBV7-2 and TRBJ2-3, with TRBD2 identical over 13 bases. Germline values: CDR1 SGHTA, CDR2 FQGNSA. The ends lost 5 bases at V and 5 bases at J; junction bases unmatched: 7. The CDR3 runs to 16 residues. The DNA of the CDR3 is TGTGCCAGCAGCAGGCGACTAGCGGGAGGAGGAGATACGCAGTATTTT. The encoded protein is CASSRRLAGGGDTQYF.

V is TRBV3-1 and J is TRBJ2-7; 7 bases are a match to TRBD1. Germline assignment: CDR1 LGHDT and CDR2 YNNKEL (reference sequence). The CDR3 has 16 amino acids. With V trimmed by 4 bases and J by 2 bases, 11 bases remained unmatched. CDR3 sequence reads: CASSPSPDREPYEQYF. CDR3 nucleotide sequence: TGTGCCAGCAGCCCCTCACCCGACAGGGAACCCTACGAGCAGTACTTC.

This clonotype was counted only a few times. This rearrangement joins TRBV2 to TRBJ2-7; D may be TRBD2 (6 bases). This CDR3 comprises 13 residues. The ends were cut back, 9 bases at V and 3 bases at J, with 15 bases in the middle. Germline-derived CDR1 and CDR2 are SNHLY and FYNNEI. The CDR3, as DNA: TGTGCCAGTTCGCCGGGAGCCCTCTACGAGCAGTACTTC. Its translation is CASSPGALYEQYF.